The 2 T cell receptor beta chains given below trace back to one sample, sequenced in a study of shared clonotypes between healthy human individuals. Assay used: immunoSEQ multiplex PCR; TCRdb lists only in-frame clones, some missing. The sample contains over a million clones, approximately 80% of which appear only once. Material: memory CD4+ T cells from PBMCs. Subset in this sample: CD45RA-negative fraction. These receptors all come from a young man in good health. Some clones in this sample may be carry-over from other donors' samples.

This chain links TRBV5-1 with TRBJ1-2; 12 bases align to TRBD1. CDR1 and CDR2 (germline): SGHRS, YFSETQ. The CDR3 covers 14 residues. V lost 4 bases and J lost 8; bases outside the gene matches: 6. The CDR3 region has the DNA TGCGCCAGCAGCCCCGGGACAGGGGGCTGGGGCTACACCTTC. Translated: CASSPGTGGWGYTF.

This clone was detected a few times. CDR3 nucleotide sequence: TGTGCCTGCCGGACAGGGAACACTGAAGCTTTCTTT. It specifies CACRTGNTEAFF. V gene TRBV30 combines with J gene TRBJ1-1, with 7 nucleotides matching TRBD1. The ends lost 6 bases at V and 1 base at J; junction bases unmatched: 2. This CDR3 region has 12 residues. Germline V gene sequence: CDR1 GTSNPN, CDR2 SVGIG (reference sequence).